This T cell receptor (beta chain) appears in the sequencing data of a study of T cell changes during pregnancy in multiple sclerosis. The data were produced by immunoSEQ multiplex PCR, yet TCRdb's version contains in-frame clones alone and is incomplete. The data show over 70,000 clones, roughly 92% seen once. Trimming stripped 7 bases from V and 4 bases from J, with 17 bases between. In germline, CDR1 is PRHDT, CDR2 FYEKMQ (reference sequence). This CDR3 region has 14 residues. This rearrangement joins TRBV13 to TRBJ2-7, with D perhaps matching TRBD2 (5 bases). The sequence was collected from a female donor in good health, enrolled as a control in a pregnancy study. Sequencing used peripheral blood, obtained in the third trimester of pregnancy. CDR3 region: CASKPRGSHYEQYF. DNA of the CDR3: TGTGCCAGCAAGCCGCGAGGGAGCCATTACGAGCAGTACTTC. Full variable domain (missing parts from reference TRBV13 and TRBJ2-7): AAGVIQSPRHLIKEKRETATLKCYPIPRHDTVYWYQQGPGQDPQFLISFYEKMQSDKGSIPDRFSAQQFSDYHSELNMSSLELGDSALYFCASKPRGSHYEQYFGPGTRLTVT.